The TCR beta chain under discussion was sequenced for a study of control samples from healthy donors and cancer patients. The data were produced by immunoSEQ multiplex PCR, yet TCRdb's version contains in-frame clones alone and is incomplete. This table has about 82,000 clones, around nine tenths appearing once. The CDR3 extends over 13 amino acids. Trimming took off 6 bases at V and 6 bases at J, with 12 bases between the two ends. Germline values: CDR1 MNHEY, CDR2 SMNVEV (reference sequence). The J gene is TRBJ2-1, the V gene TRBV27; the D is unclear. Material for sequencing was blood. This TCR was sampled from a man aged 50-59 years in good health. The CDR3, as DNA: TGTGCCAGCAGACTTGACTGGGTCAATGAGCAGTTCTTC. Translation: CASRLDWVNEQFF.